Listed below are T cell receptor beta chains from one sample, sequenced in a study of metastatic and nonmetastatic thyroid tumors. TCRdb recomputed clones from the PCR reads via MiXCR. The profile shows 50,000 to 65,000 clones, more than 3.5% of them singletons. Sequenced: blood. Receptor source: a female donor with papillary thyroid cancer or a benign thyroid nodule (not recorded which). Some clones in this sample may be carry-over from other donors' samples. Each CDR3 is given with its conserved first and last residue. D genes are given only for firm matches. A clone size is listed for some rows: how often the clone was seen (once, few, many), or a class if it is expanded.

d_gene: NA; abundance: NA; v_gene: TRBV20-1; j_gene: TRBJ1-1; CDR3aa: CSARTQTDKSNTEAFF; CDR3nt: TGCAGTGCTAGAACCCAAACCGACAAATCGAACACTGAAGCTTTCTTT
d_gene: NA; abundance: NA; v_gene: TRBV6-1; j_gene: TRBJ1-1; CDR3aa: CASTHGGASTEAFF; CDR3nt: TGTGCCAGCACCCATGGGGGGGCGTCCACTGAAGCTTTCTTT
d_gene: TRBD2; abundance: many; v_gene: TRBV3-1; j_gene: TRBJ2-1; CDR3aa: CASSQFGGRAYNEQFF; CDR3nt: TGTGCCAGCAGCCAATTCGGCGGGAGGGCCTACAATGAGCAGTTCTTC
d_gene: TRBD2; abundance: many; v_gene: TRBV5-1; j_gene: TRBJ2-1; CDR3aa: CATKHGGGDYNEQFF; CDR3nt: TGCGCCACCAAGCACGGGGGAGGGGACTACAATGAGCAGTTCTTC
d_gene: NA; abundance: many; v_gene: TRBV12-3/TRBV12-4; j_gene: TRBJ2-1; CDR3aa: CASRALPSSSYNEQFF; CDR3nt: TGTGCCAGCAGGGCCCTACCCAGCAGCTCCTACAATGAGCAGTTCTTC
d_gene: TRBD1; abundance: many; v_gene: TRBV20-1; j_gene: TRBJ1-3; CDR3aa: CSAREGRGPNTIYF; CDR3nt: TGCAGTGCTAGAGAGGGCAGGGGGCCGAACACCATATATTTT
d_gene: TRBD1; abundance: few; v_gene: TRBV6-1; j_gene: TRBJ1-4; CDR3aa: CASSEALGQGSEKLFF; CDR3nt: TGTGCCAGCAGTGAAGCGCTAGGACAGGGGAGTGAAAAACTGTTTTTT
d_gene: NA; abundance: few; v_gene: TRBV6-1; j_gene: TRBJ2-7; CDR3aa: CASSELLGTYEQYF; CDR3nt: TGTGCCAGCAGTGAACTGCTGGGAACCTACGAGCAGTACTTC
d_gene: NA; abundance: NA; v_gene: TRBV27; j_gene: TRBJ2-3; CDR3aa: CASSLSRPDTQYF; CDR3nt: TGTGCCAGCAGTTTATCGCGGCCAGATACGCAGTATTTT
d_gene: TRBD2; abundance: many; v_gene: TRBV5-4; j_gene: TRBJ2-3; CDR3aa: CASSSSAGVSLTDTQYF; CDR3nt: TGTGCCAGCAGCTCCTCGGCGGGGGTCTCGTTGACAGATACGCAGTATTTT
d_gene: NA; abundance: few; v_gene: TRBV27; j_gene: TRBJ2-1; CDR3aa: CASSLTPNNEQFF; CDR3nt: TGTGCCAGCAGCCTGACTCCAAACAATGAGCAGTTCTTC
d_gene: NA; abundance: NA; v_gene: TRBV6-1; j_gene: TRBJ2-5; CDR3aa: CASSSDGTEETQYF; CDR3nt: TGTGCCAGCAGCTCAGACGGAACGGAAGAGACCCAGTACTTC
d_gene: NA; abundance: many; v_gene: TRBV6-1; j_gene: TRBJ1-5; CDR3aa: CASRDSNQPQHF; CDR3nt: TGTGCCAGCAGGGACAGCAATCAGCCCCAGCATTTT
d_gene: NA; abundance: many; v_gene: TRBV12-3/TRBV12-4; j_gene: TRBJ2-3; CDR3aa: CASSGADTQYF; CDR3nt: TGTGCCAGCAGTGGGGCAGATACGCAGTATTTT
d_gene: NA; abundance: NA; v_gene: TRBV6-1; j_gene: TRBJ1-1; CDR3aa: CASSLSSDITEAFF; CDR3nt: TGTGCCAGCAGCCTCTCTTCGGATATCACTGAAGCTTTCTTT
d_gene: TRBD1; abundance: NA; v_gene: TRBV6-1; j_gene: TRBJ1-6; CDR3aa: CAGRDRAPLNSPLHF; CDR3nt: TGTGCAGGAAGAGACAGGGCCCCTTTGAATTCACCCCTCCACTTT
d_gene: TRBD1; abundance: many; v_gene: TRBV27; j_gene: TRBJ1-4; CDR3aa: CASSLTGNEKLFF; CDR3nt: TGTGCCAGCAGTTTGACAGGGAATGAAAAACTGTTTTTT
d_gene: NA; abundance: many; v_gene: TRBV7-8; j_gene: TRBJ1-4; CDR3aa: CASSRAEQPNEKLFF; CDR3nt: TGTGCCAGCAGCCGAGCGGAACAGCCTAATGAAAAGCTGTTTTTT
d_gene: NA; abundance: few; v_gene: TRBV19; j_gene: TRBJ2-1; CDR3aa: CASSRGAGVSNEQFF; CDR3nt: TGTGCCAGTAGTAGGGGGGCTGGGGTTTCCAATGAGCAGTTCTTC
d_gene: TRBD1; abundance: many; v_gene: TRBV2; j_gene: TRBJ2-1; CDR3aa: CASRRQGRDEQFF; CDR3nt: TGTGCCAGCAGAAGACAGGGTCGGGATGAGCAGTTCTTC
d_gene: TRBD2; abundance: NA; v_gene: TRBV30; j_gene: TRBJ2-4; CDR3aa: CAWLNPGGRVVKNIQYF; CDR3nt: TGTGCCTGGTTAAACCCGGGCGGGAGGGTTGTCAAAAACATTCAGTACTTC
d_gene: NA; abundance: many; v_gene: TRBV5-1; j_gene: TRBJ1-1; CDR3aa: CASSLQGYNAEAFF; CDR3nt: TGCGCCAGCAGCTTACAGGGATACAACGCTGAAGCTTTCTTT
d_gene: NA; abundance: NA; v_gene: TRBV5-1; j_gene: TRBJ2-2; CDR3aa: CASSFGSEPNTGELFF; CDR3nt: TGCGCCAGCAGCTTTGGGAGCGAACCGAACACCGGGGAGCTGTTTTTT
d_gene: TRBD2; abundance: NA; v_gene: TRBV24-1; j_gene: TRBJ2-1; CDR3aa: CATSDPASGSSSFF; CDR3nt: TGTGCCACCAGTGACCCCGCTAGCGGGAGTTCCTCGTTCTTC
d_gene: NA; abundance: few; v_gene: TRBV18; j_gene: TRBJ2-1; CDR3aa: CASSVLPKDTEQFF; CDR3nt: TGTGCCAGCTCAGTCCTACCTAAGGACACTGAGCAGTTCTTC
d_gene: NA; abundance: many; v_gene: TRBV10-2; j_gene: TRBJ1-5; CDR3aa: CATAQGWPQHF; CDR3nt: TGCGCCACCGCACAGGGATGGCCCCAGCATTTT
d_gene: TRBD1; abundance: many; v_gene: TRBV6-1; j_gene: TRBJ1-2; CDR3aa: CASPGQGQGDYGYTF; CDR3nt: TGTGCCAGCCCGGGACAGGGGCAGGGTGACTATGGCTACACCTTC
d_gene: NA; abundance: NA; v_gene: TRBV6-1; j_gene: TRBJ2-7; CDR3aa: CASSPLPNSYEQYF; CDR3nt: TGTGCCAGCAGTCCTCTCCCCAATTCCTACGAGCAGTACTTC
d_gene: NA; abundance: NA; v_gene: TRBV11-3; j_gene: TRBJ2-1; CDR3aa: CASSAEVSLGQFF; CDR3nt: TGTGCCAGCAGCGCCGAGGTCTCCTTAGGGCAGTTCTTC
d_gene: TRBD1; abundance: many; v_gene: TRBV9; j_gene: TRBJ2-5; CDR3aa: CASSVGGQGAQETQYF; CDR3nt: TGTGCCAGCAGCGTAGGGGGACAGGGGGCGCAAGAGACCCAGTACTTC
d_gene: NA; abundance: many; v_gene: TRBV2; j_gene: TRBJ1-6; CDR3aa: CASRAQTVYNSPLHF; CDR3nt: TGTGCCAGCAGAGCACAGACCGTTTATAATTCACCCCTCCACTTT
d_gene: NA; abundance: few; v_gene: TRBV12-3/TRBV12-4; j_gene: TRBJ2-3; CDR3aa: CASSFAQGQYF; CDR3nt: TGTGCCAGCAGTTTTGCCCAGGGGCAGTATTTT
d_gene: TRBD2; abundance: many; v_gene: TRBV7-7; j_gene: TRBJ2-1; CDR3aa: CASSPDPSGKKDEQFF; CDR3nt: TGTGCTAGCAGCCCCGATCCTAGCGGGAAGAAGGATGAGCAGTTCTTC
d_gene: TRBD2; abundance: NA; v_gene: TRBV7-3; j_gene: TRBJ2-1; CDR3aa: CASSPRGVGEQFF; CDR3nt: TGTGCCAGCAGCCCACGGGGGGTCGGGGAGCAGTTCTTC
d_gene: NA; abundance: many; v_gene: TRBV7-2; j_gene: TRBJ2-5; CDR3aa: CASSLSPSVETQYF; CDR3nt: TGTGCCAGCAGCTTAAGTCCTAGCGTGGAGACCCAGTACTTC
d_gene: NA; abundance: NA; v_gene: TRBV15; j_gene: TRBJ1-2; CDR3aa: CATSRDEGTGSRGDYTF; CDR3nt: TGTGCCACCAGCAGAGATGAGGGCACAGGGTCAAGAGGCGACTACACCTTC
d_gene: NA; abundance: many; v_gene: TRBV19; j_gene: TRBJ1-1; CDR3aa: CASSRGGGGEENTEAFF; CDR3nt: TGTGCCAGTAGTCGGGGGGGGGGAGGGGAGGAGAACACTGAAGCTTTCTTT
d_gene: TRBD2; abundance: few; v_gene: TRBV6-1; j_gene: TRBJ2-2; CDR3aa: CASSETSELAGGPRTGELFF; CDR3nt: TGTGCCAGCAGTGAAACGTCGGAACTAGCGGGAGGGCCTAGAACCGGGGAGCTGTTTTTT
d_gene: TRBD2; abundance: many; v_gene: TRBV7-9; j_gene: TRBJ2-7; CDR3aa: CASSLTSGFYEQYF; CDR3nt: TGTGCCAGCAGCTTGACTAGCGGCTTCTACGAGCAGTACTTC
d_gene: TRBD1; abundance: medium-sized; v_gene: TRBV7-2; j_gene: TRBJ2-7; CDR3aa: CASSTRTGGYEQYF; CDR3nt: TGTGCCAGCAGCACCAGGACAGGGGGCTACGAGCAGTACTTC
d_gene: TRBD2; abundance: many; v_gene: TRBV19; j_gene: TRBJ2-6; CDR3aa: CASSMGLADLSGANVLTF; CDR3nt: TGTGCCAGTAGTATGGGACTAGCGGATCTCTCTGGGGCCAACGTCCTGACTTTC
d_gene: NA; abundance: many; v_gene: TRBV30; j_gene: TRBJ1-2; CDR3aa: CAWSVNYGYTF; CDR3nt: TGTGCCTGGAGTGTAAACTATGGCTACACCTTC
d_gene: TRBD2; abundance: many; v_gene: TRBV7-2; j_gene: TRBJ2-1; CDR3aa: CASSLWGTSGYNEQFF; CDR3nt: TGTGCCAGCAGCTTATGGGGGACTAGCGGGTACAATGAGCAGTTCTTC
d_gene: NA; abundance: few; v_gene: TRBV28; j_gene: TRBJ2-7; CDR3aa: CASSSPGGAKSYEQYF; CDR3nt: TGTGCCAGCAGTTCCCCGGGGGGCGCGAAGTCCTACGAGCAGTACTTC
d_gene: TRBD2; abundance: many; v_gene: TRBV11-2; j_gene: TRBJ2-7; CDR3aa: CASSFPGVAGAF; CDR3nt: TGTGCCAGCAGCTTCCCAGGGGTAGCGGGAGCGTTC
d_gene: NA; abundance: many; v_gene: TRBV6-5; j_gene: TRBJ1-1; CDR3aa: CASSYDGSNTEAFF; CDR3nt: TGTGCCAGCAGTTACGACGGGTCGAACACTGAAGCTTTCTTT
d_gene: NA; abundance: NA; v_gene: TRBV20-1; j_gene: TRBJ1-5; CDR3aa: CSARGRGWHPQHF; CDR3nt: TGCAGCGCTCGGGGGCGGGGCTGGCATCCCCAGCATTTT
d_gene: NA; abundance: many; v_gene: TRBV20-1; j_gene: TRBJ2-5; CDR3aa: CSASGGLAGTQYF; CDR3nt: TGCAGTGCTAGCGGGGGCCTGGCTGGGACCCAGTACTTC
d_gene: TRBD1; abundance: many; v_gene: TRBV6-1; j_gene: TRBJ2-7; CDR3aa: CASTSPGQGLYEQYF; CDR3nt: TGTGCCAGCACCTCTCCGGGACAGGGTCTCTACGAGCAGTACTTC
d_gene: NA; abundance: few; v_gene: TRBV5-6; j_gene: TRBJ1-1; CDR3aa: CASSAQERDEAFF; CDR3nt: TGTGCCAGCAGCGCACAGGAAAGGGACGAGGCTTTCTTT
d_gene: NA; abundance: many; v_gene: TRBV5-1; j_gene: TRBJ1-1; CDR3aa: CASSFIEGGSTEAFF; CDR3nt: TGCGCCAGCAGCTTCATTGAGGGAGGGTCAACTGAAGCTTTCTTT
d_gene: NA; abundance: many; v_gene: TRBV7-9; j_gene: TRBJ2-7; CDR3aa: CASSREGPRSYEQYF; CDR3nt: TGTGCCAGCAGCCGAGAGGGACCCCGCTCCTACGAGCAGTACTTC
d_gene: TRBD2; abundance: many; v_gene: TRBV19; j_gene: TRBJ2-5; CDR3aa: CASSITSGRAGGETQYF; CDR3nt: TGTGCCAGTAGTATTACTAGCGGGAGGGCCGGAGGAGAGACCCAGTACTTC
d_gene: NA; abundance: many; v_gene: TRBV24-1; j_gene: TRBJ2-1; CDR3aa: CATSVGNYNEQFF; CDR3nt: TGTGCCACCAGTGTGGGTAACTACAATGAGCAGTTCTTC
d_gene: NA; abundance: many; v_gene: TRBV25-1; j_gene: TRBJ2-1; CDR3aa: CASSIPQGNNEQFF; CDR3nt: TGTGCCAGCAGTATACCCCAGGGAAACAATGAGCAGTTCTTC
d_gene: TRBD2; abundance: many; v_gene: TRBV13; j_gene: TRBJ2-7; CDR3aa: CASSLGVGLAGNEQYF; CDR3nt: TGTGCCAGCAGCTTAGGGGTAGGACTAGCGGGAAACGAGCAGTACTTC
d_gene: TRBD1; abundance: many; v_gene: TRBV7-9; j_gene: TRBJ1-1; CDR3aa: CASSGQGAVNTEAFF; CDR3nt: TGTGCCAGCAGCGGACAGGGGGCAGTGAACACTGAAGCTTTCTTT